This is a list of T cell receptor beta chains from one sample in a study of cytomegalovirus exposure and HLA in healthy donors. Libraries were prepared by immunoSEQ multiplex PCR; TCRdb keeps only in-frame clonotypes and omits some of them. The sample lists 230,000 or so clones, approximately 91% occurring once. Sequenced material: PBMCs. These receptors were obtained from a girl aged 2 to 10 in good health and CMV-seronegative. The CDR3 runs from the conserved cysteine through the conserved F or W. The order of the fields is clone size, J gene, V gene, D gene, CDR3 DNA, CDR3 protein. The D gene is left open where the match is weak. The size entry is marked missing in some rows and otherwise reads once, few, many or a size class.

- | TRBJ1-1 | TRBV2 | - | TGTGCCTCAGAACTAGGGACATTCGGAGCTTTCTTT | CASELGTFGAFF
- | TRBJ2-1 | TRBV7-6 | - | TGTGCCAGCAGCTTGGGCTCTTACTCCTACAATGAGCAGTTCTTC | CASSLGSYSYNEQFF
- | TRBJ1-2 | TRBV6-5 | - | TGTGCCAGCAGTTACGCGGGGGAAGGCTACACCTTC | CASSYAGEGYTF
- | TRBJ2-3 | TRBV19 | TRBD2 | TGTGCCAGTAGTATAGTCGCACTAGCGGGAGGAACAGATACGCAGTATTTT | CASSIVALAGGTDTQYF
- | TRBJ2-3 | TRBV2 | TRBD2 | TGTGCCAGCATACCCGGGACTAGCGGGAGGCAAGATACGCAGTATTTT | CASIPGTSGRQDTQYF
- | TRBJ1-3 | TRBV14 | TRBD1 | TGTGCCAGCAGCCACCAAGACAGGGGGAACACCATATATTTT | CASSHQDRGNTIYF
- | TRBJ1-2 | TRBV6-5 | - | TGTGCCAGCACGACGGGGACTTATGGCTACACCTTC | CASTTGTYGYTF
- | TRBJ2-7 | TRBV2 | - | TGTGCCAGCAGCCACGAAAAGGGGGAAGCCTACGAGCAGTACTTC | CASSHEKGEAYEQYF
- | TRBJ2-5 | TRBV9 | TRBD1 | TGTGCCAGCAGCCGACAGGGGGCCAAAGAGACCCAGTACTTC | CASSRQGAKETQYF
- | TRBJ1-1 | TRBV18 | - | TGTGCCAGCTCACTGGGCCCTGGGAACACTGAAGCTTTCTTT | CASSLGPGNTEAFF
- | TRBJ2-7 | TRBV7-2 | - | TGTGCCAGCAGCTTAGTGGACATGGGAACCTACGAGCAGTACTTC | CASSLVDMGTYEQYF
- | TRBJ2-7 | TRBV5-6 | TRBD1 | TGTGCCAGCAGCTTCGGTCCAGGGGGCTACGAGCAGTACTTC | CASSFGPGGYEQYF
- | TRBJ1-3 | TRBV5-6 | TRBD1 | TGTGCCAGCAGCTCCCGGGACAGGGGGCTTTCTGGAAACACCATATATTTT | CASSSRDRGLSGNTIYF
- | TRBJ1-4 | TRBV4-1 | - | TGCGCCAGCAGCCAAAGGTGGTGGTTAGCAAGGTCGGCTAATGAAAAACTGTTTTTT | CASSQRWWLARSANEKLFF
- | TRBJ1-1 | TRBV9 | - | TGTGCCAGCAGCGGAGCCCCGACAGGACCGATGGGCACTGAAGCTTTCTTT | CASSGAPTGPMGTEAFF
- | TRBJ1-2 | TRBV7-2 | TRBD1 | TGTGCCAGCAGCCCCCAACAGGGGAACTATGGCTACACCTTC | CASSPQQGNYGYTF
- | TRBJ2-7 | TRBV6-1 | - | TGTGCCAGCAGTGAATACAGCTCCTACGAGCAGTACTTC | CASSEYSSYEQYF
few | TRBJ2-5 | TRBV5-1 | - | TGCGCCAGCAGCCGGGAAAAGGCCCAGTACTTC | CASSREKAQYF
- | TRBJ1-6 | TRBV28 | - | TGTGCCAGCAGTTTACCGGTCTCACCCCTCCACTTT | CASSLPVSPLHF
- | TRBJ1-1 | TRBV7-3 | - | TGTGCCAGCAGACCCGACCGGGACACTGAAGCTTTCTTT | CASRPDRDTEAFF
- | TRBJ1-2 | TRBV19 | - | TGTGCCAGTAGTAGTCGCGGGATACACTATGGCTACACCTTC | CASSSRGIHYGYTF
- | TRBJ1-6 | TRBV11-2 | TRBD1 | TGTGCCAGCAGCTGGGACAGGGGGCGTGGGTCACCCCTCCACTTT | CASSWDRGRGSPLHF
few | TRBJ2-5 | TRBV2 | - | TGTGCCAGCAGATGGGTTGGGGCCGAAGAGACCCAGTACTTC | CASRWVGAEETQYF
- | TRBJ2-5 | TRBV4-1 | TRBD2 | TGCGCCAGCAGTGGGGAGGGAGAAGGGGAGACCCAGTACTTC | CASSGEGEGETQYF
- | TRBJ2-7 | TRBV7-2 | TRBD1 | TGTGCCAGCAGCCCAAACAGGGGCCGCGCCTACGAGCAGTACTTC | CASSPNRGRAYEQYF
- | TRBJ2-7 | TRBV27 | - | TGTGCCAGCGGGGGACTTTCCGAGCAGTACTTC | CASGGLSEQYF
- | TRBJ1-1 | TRBV19 | - | TGTGCCAGTAGTATCAGAGGTCGGGAGACTGAAGCTTTCTTT | CASSIRGRETEAFF